One sample yielded the 12 T cell receptor beta chains listed below, sequenced in a study of OX40 agonist ivuxolimab in advanced cancers. Clones were read by immunoSEQ multiplex PCR, and TCRdb kept only the in-frame ones, dropping some. The data show some 66,000 clones, 85% seen once. The sequencing here drew on CD4+ or CD8+ T cells sorted from blood, taken in a trial of the OX40 agonist ivuxolimab. Receptor source: an adult with an advanced solid tumor such as melanoma, head and neck, liver or kidney cancer.

The chain carries TRBV6-6 and TRBJ1-3; D is undetermined. V lost 8 bases to trimming and J lost 2 bases, with 13 bases between them. The CDR3 loop spans 14 amino acids. Germline CDR1 reads MNHNY; CDR2 reads SVGAGI (reference sequence). CDR3 sequence reads: CASHAAGTGNTIYF. CDR3 in DNA: TGTGCCAGCCACGCCGCGGGGACTGGAAACACCATATATTTT.

This chain joins TRBV27 and TRBJ2-2; no firm D call. Between the trimmed V and J ends, which lost 8 bases and 7 bases, there was a span of 8 bases. This CDR3 contains 11 residues. Germline V CDR1 and CDR2: MNHEY, SMNVEV (reference sequence). The CDR3 coding sequence is TGTGCCAGCTGGGGTTTCGGGGAGCTGTTTTTT. Protein product: CASWGFGELFF.

V is TRBV7-8 and J is TRBJ2-7, with D possibly being TRBD2 (6 bases). V lost 5 bases to trimming and J lost 2 bases, with 16 bases between them. This CDR3 is built from 15 residues. Germline V gives CDR1 SGHVS, CDR2 FQNEAQ. As DNA, the CDR3 is TGTGCCAGCAGCGGACCGGGACTCCGAACCTACGAGCAGTACTTC. Translation gives CASSGPGLRTYEQYF. The entire variable domain, with the rest obtained from reference TRBV7-8 and TRBJ2-7, is as follows: GAGVSQSPRYKVAKRGQDVALRCDPISGHVSLFWYQQALGQGPEFLTYFQNEAQLDKSGLPSDRFFAERPEGSVSTLKIQRTQQEDSAVYLCASSGPGLRTYEQYFGPGTRLTVT.

The chain is built from TRBV4-3 and TRBJ2-5, with D perhaps TRBD2 (5 bases). The V end lost 0 bases, the J end lost 2 bases, and 7 bases lay between the germline ends. The CDR3 is made up of 14 amino acids. Germline CDR1 and CDR2: LGHNA and YSLEER. Here the CDR3 reads CASSQDAGQETQYF. The CDR3 DNA reads TGCGCCAGCAGCCAAGATGCGGGTCAAGAGACCCAGTACTTC.

This sequence joins TRBV30 and TRBJ1-5; 8 nucleotides align to TRBD1. Germline loops: CDR1 GTSNPN, CDR2 SVGIG (reference sequence). This CDR3 contains 15 residues. The V segment lost 3 bases and the J segment 7 bases; nucleotides outside the gene matches: 11. CDR3: CAWSFRTGRGQPQHF. The CDR3 DNA follows: TGTGCCTGGAGCTTCAGGACAGGGCGAGGACAGCCCCAGCATTTT.

V gene TRBV7-6 combines with J gene TRBJ1-4; D perhaps matches TRBD1 (6 bases). Trimming removed 3 bases from V and 8 bases from J, with 19 bases in between. The CDR3 spans 16 residues. Germline lookup yields CDR1 SGHVS and CDR2 FNYEAQ. The CDR3 DNA sequence: TGTGCCAGCAGCTTGGAGGTCGCGGGGGGCGAGGAAAAACTGTTTTTT. It encodes CASSLEVAGGEEKLFF. Full variable domain (rest looked up from reference TRBV7-6 and TRBJ1-4): GAGVSQSPRYKVTKRGQDVALRCDPISGHVSLYWYRQALGQGPEFLTYFNYEAQQDKSGLPNDRFSAERPEGSISTLTIQRTEQRDSAMYRCASSLEVAGGEEKLFFGSGTQLSVL.

The chain combines TRBV7-2 with TRBJ1-3; unclear D gene. CDR1 and CDR2 from the germline V gene are SGHTA and FQGNSA. V lost 5 bases to trimming and J lost 3 bases, with 14 bases between them. The CDR3 runs 15 residues. The CDR3 region has the DNA TGTGCCAGCAGCCGTGGATCCTTGGGTGGAAACACCATATATTTT. This codes for CASSRGSLGGNTIYF. Together with reference TRBV7-2 and TRBJ1-3, the CDR3 gives the full variable domain: GAGVSQSPSNKVTEKGKDVELRCDPISGHTALYWYRQSLGQGLEFLIYFQGNSAPDKSGLPSDRFSAERTGGSVSTLTIQRTQQEDSAVYLCASSRGSLGGNTIYFGEGSWLTVV.

The chain uses TRBV5-4 and TRBJ2-5; 11 nucleotides line up with TRBD1. The assigned J gene may be wrong: the sequence end matches TRBJ2-7 better. Germline lookup yields CDR1 SGHNT and CDR2 YYREEE (reference sequence). The CDR3 spans 13 residues. The CDR3 nucleotides read TGTGCCAGCCGGCGGACAGGGGGCCACGAGCAGTACTTC. This translates into CASRRTGGHEQYF.

The chain employs TRBV9 and TRBJ2-1; D is ambiguous. Germline assignment: CDR1 SGDLS and CDR2 YYNGEE. The V end was cut by 1 base, the J end by 4 bases, with 12 bases between. The CDR3 length is 15 residues. CDR3 sequence reads: CASSVTPDGYNEQFF. The CDR3 bases are TGTGCCAGCAGCGTAACCCCCGACGGATACAATGAGCAGTTCTTC.

The rearrangement links TRBV10-1 to TRBJ2-3; 8 nucleotides align to TRBD2. The germline CDR1 and CDR2 sequences are WNHNN and SYGVQD (reference sequence). There are 15 residues in the CDR3. With V trimmed by 4 bases and J by 5 bases, 8 bases remained unmatched. CDR3 in amino acids: CASSARSGRGDTQYF. The CDR3 bases are TGCGCCAGCAGTGCCCGCAGCGGGAGAGGAGATACGCAGTATTTT.

The rearrangement joins TRBV5-8 to TRBJ2-7, with D possibly matching TRBD2 (5 bases). V shed 4 bases and J shed 7 bases, with 9 bases lying between them. This CDR3 spans 11 amino acids. Per germline, CDR1 SGHTS and CDR2 YDEGEE. As DNA, the CDR3 is TGTGCCAGCAGCCCGACGGGGGAGCAGTACTTC. As protein: CASSPTGEQYF. Complete variable domain (other parts from reference TRBV5-8 and TRBJ2-7): EAGVTQSPTHLIKTRGQQATLRCSPISGHTSVYWYQQALGLGLQFLLWYDEGEERNRGNFPPRFSGRQFPNYSSELNVNALELEDSALYLCASSPTGEQYFGPGTRLTVT.

This chain joins TRBV9 and TRBJ2-2; no firm D call. V was cut by 0 bases and J by 5 bases, with 5 bases left in between. Germline lookup yields CDR1 SGDLS and CDR2 YYNGEE. There are 13 residues in the CDR3. The CDR3 loop is CASSVDLTGELFF. CDR3 DNA sequence: TGTGCCAGCAGCGTAGATCTAACCGGGGAGCTGTTTTTT.